This T cell receptor beta chain was sequenced for a study of T-cell reconstitution after alpha-beta-depleted transplantation in children. General study findings and limits: There were some patients whose high TCRbeta diversity at day 60 came from surviving recipient T cells and thymic progenitors. By one year post-transplant, T-cell counts and diversity largely arose from T cells that were newly produced. Expanded clones from the graft, numbering several hundred, reportedly supplied alpha-beta T cells about two months after transplant.

Unique molecular identifiers were used to barcode this TCRbeta library. TCRdb called the PCR reads again in MiXCR, with one record for every CDR3 protein. The data contain 200,000 to 250,000 distinct CDR3 sequences, approximately 8% of them singletons. This clonotype was found many times. As yet, its antigen is unknown. The CDR3 sequence is 15 residues long. V lost 4 bases to trimming and J lost 4 bases; unmatched junction nucleotides: 7. Germline V gene data show CDR1 as MGHDK and CDR2 as SYGVNS. The V and J genes are TRBV25-1 and TRBJ2-1; 7 nucleotides align to TRBD1. The sample here was PBMCs, mostly from graft donor cells, taken 180 days after TCRalphabeta/CD19-depleted stem cell transplant. The source of this sequence is a male patient aged 10-17 years who had a stem cell transplant for acute lymphoblastic leukemia, so the T cells may come from the graft donor. CDR3 nucleotides: TGTGCCAGCAGTGCCCCGGGACAGCCTTACAATGAGCAGTTCTTC. The encoded protein is CASSAPGQPYNEQFF.